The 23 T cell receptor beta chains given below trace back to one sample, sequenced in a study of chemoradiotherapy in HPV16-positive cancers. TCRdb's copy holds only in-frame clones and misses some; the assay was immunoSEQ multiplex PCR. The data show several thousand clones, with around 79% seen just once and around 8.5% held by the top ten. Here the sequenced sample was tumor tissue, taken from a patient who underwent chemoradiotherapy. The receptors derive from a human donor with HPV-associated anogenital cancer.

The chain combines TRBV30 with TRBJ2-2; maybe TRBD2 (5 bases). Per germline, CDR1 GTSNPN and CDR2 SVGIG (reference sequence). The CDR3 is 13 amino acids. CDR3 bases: TGTGCATCGAGGGTGGGTGGGACCGGGGAGCTGTTTTTT. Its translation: CASRVGGTGELFF. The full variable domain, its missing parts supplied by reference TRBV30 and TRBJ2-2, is SQTIHQWPATLVQPVGSPLSLECTVEGTSNPNLYWYRQAAGRGLQLLFYSVGIGQISSEVPQNLSASRPQDRQFILSSKKLLLSDSGFYLCASRVGGTGELFFGEGSRLTVL.

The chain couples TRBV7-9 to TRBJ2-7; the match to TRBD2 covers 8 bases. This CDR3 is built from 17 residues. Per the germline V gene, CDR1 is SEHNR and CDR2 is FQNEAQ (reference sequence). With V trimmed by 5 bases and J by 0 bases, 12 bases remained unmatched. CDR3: CASSPGLAGGISYEQYF. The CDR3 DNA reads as TGTGCCAGCAGCCCTGGTCTAGCGGGCGGGATCTCCTACGAGCAGTACTTC.

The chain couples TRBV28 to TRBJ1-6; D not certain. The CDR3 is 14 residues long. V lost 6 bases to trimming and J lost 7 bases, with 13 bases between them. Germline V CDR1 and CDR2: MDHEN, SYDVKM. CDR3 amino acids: CASSTFLQNSPLHF. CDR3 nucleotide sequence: TGTGCCAGCAGCACGTTCTTACAGAATTCACCCCTCCACTTT.

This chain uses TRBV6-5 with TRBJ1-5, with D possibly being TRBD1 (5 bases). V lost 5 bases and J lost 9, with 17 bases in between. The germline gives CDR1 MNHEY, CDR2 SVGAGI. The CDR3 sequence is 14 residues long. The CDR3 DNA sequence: TGTGCCAGCAGTCGTATCGGGGGTCCTTTGCCCCAGCATTTT. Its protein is CASSRIGGPLPQHF.

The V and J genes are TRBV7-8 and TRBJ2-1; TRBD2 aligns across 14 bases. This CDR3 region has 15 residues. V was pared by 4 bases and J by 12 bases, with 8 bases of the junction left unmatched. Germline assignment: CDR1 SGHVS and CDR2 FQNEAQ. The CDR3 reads CASSSGTSGSRGQFF. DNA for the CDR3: TGTGCCAGCAGCTCAGGGACTAGCGGGAGTAGGGGGCAGTTCTTC.

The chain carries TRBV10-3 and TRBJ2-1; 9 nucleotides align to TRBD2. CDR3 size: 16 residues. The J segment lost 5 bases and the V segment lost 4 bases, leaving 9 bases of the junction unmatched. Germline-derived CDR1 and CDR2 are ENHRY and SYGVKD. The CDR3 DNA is TGTGCCATCAGTGGCCCCCTAGCGGGGAACCACAATGAGCAGTTCTTC. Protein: CAISGPLAGNHNEQFF.

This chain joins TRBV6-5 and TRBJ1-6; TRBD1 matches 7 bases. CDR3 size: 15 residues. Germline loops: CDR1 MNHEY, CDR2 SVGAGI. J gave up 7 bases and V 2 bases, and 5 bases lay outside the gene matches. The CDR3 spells CASSYRGQLNSPLHF. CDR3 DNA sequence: TGTGCCAGCAGTTACAGGGGACAGTTGAATTCACCCCTCCACTTT.

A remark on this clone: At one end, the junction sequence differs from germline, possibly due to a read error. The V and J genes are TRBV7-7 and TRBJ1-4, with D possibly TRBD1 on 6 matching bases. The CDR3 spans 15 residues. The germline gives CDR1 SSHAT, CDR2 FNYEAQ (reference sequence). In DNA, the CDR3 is TGTGCTAGCAGCTTAGTTGGGGGCCTGAATGAAAAACTGTTTTTT. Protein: CASSLVGGLNEKLFF. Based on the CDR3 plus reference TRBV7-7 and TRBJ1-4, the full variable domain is GAGVSQSPRYKVTKRGQDVTLRCDPISSHATLYWYQQALGQGPEFLTYFNYEAQPDKSGLPSDRFSAERPEGSISTLTIQRTEQRDSAMYRCASSLVGGLNEKLFFGSGTQLSVL.

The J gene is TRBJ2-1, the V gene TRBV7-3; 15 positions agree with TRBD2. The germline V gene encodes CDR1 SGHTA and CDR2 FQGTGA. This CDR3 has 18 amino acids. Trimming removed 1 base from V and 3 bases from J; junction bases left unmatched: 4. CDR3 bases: TGTGCCAGCAGCTTAATGGGACTAGCGGGGGGATTCTACAATGAGCAGTTCTTC. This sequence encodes CASSLMGLAGGFYNEQFF.

As DNA, the CDR3 is TGTGCCAGCAGCGTAGGGGCGGCTAGCGGTTATAGCACAGATACGCAGTATTTT. Protein sequence: CASSVGAASGYSTDTQYF. This chain uses TRBV9 with TRBJ2-3, with 7 bases aligning to TRBD2. J gave up 0 bases and V 0 bases, and 10 bases lay outside the gene matches. The CDR3 length is 18 residues. From germline, CDR1 is SGDLS and CDR2 YYNGEE. Full variable domain (remainder filled in from reference TRBV9 and TRBJ2-3): DSGVTQTPKHLITATGQRVTLRCSPRSGDLSVYWYQQSLDQGLQFLIQYYNGEERAKGNILERFSAQQFPDLHSELNLSSLELGDSALYFCASSVGAASGYSTDTQYFGPGTRLTVL.

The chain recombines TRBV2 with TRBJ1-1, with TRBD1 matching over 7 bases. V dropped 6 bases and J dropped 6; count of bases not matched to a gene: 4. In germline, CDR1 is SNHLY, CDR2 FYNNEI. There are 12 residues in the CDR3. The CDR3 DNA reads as TGTGCCAGCAGGGGGGACAGCCCTGAAGCTTTCTTT. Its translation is CASRGDSPEAFF.

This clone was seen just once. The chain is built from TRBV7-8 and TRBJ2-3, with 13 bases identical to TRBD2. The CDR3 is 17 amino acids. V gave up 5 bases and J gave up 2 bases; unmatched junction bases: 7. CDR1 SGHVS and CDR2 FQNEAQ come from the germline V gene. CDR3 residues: CASSRRLAGGLTDTQYF. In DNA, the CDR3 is TGTGCCAGCAGCCGGCGACTAGCGGGGGGTCTCACAGATACGCAGTATTTT.

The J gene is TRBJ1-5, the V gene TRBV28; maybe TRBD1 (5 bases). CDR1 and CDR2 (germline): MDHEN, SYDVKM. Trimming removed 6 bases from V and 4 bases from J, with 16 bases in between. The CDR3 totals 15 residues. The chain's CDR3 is CASRPWGDLNQPQHF. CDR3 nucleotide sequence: TGTGCCAGCAGGCCCTGGGGGGATTTGAATCAGCCCCAGCATTTT.

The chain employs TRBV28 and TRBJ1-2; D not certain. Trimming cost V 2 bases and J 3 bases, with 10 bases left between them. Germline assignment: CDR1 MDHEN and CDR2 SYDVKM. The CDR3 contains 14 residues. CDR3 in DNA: TGTGCCAGCAGTTTAATTGGGTCAGACTATGGCTACACCTTC. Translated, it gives CASSLIGSDYGYTF.

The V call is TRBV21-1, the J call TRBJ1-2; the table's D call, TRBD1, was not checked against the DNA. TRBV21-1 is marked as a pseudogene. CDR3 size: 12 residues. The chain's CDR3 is CASTPRLDGYTF. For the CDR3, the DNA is TGTGCCAGCACCCCCAGGCTGGATGGCTACACCTTC.

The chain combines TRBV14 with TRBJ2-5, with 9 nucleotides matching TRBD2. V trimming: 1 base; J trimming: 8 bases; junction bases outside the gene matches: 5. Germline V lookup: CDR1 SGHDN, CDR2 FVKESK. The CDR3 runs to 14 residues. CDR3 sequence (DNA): TGTGCCAGCAGCCAAGTGGTAGCGGGGGCTACCCAGTACTTC. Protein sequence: CASSQVVAGATQYF.

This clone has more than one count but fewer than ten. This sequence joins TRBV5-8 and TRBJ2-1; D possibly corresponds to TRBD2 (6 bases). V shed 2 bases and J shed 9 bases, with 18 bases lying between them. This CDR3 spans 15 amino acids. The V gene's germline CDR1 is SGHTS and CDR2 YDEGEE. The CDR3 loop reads CASSFPGVWLGEQFF. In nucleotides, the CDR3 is TGTGCCAGCAGCTTCCCGGGGGTTTGGTTAGGTGAGCAGTTCTTC. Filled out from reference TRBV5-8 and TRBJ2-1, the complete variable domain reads EAGVTQSPTHLIKTRGQQATLRCSPISGHTSVYWYQQALGLGLQFLLWYDEGEERNRGNFPPRFSGRQFPNYSSELNVNALELEDSALYLCASSFPGVWLGEQFFGPGTRLTVL.

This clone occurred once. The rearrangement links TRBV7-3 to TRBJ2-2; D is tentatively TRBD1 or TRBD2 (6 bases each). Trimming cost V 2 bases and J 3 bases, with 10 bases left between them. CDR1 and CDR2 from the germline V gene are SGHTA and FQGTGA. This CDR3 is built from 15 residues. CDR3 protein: CASSLGGPDTGELFF. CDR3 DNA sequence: TGTGCCAGCAGCTTAGGGGGGCCCGACACCGGGGAGCTGTTTTTT.

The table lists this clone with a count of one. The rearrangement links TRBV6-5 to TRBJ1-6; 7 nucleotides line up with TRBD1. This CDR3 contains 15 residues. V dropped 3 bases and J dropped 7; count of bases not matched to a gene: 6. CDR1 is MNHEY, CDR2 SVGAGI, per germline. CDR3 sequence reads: CASSYRAGGNSPLHF. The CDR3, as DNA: TGTGCCAGCAGTTATAGGGCAGGGGGGAATTCACCCCTCCACTTT.

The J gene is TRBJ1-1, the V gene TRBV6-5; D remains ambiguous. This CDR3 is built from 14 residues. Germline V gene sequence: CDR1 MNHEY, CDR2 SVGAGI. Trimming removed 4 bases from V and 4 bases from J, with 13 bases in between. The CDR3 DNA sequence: TGTGCCAGCAGTTCGGGGTTCTACGGCACTGAAGCTTTCTTT. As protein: CASSSGFYGTEAFF.

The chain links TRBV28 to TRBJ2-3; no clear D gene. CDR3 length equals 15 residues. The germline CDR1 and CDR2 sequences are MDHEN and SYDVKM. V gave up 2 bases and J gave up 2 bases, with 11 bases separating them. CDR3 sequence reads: CASSLLVTHTDTQYF. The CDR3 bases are TGTGCCAGCAGTTTACTCGTTACCCACACAGATACGCAGTATTTT.

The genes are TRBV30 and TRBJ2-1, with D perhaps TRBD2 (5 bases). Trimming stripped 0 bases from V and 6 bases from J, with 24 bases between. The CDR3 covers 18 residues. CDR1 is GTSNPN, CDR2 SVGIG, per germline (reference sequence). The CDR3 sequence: CAWSVQGRAAQTTNEQFF. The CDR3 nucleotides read TGTGCCTGGAGTGTACAAGGGCGGGCGGCACAGACTACCAATGAGCAGTTCTTC.

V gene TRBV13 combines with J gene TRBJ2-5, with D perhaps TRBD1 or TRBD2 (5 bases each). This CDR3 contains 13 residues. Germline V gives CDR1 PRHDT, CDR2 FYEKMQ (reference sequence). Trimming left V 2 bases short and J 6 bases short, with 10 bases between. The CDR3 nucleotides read TGTGCCAGCAGCTTACGGACGGGACAGACCCAGTACTTC. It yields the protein CASSLRTGQTQYF.